These 21 T cell receptor beta chains came from one sample sequenced in a study of vaccination effects on CD4 cells after COVID-19. Their antigens are not known. Following 10 days of culture, CD4+ T cells were isolated. Sequencing was performed with immunoSEQ multiplex PCR; in TCRdb, only in-frame clones are kept and a portion is missing. The profile shows under 40,000 clones, roughly 82% of them singletons. Sequenced material: CD4+ T cells from PBMCs cultured without peptide, taken before COVID-19 vaccination. Receptors originate from a human donor who received a COVID-19 vaccine.

This clone turned up a few times. V gene TRBV18 combines with J gene TRBJ2-3, with D unresolved. The CDR3 is 16 residues long. The germline V gene encodes CDR1 KGHSH and CDR2 LQKENI. V was trimmed by 2 bases and J by 6 bases, leaving 18 bases between them. The CDR3 reads CASSPVWNSSPDTQYF. For the CDR3, the DNA is TGTGCCAGCTCACCAGTCTGGAATTCGAGTCCGGATACGCAGTATTTT.

This clone has just one count. J is TRBJ2-5 and V is TRBV5-1; a possible D gene is TRBD2 (5 bases). CDR1 is SGHRS and CDR2 is YFSETQ in the germline V gene. Trimming removed 1 base from V and 2 bases from J, with 9 bases in between. The CDR3 length is 14 residues. The CDR3: CASSLYTGQETQYF. In DNA, the CDR3 is TGCGCCAGCAGCTTGTACACGGGACAAGAGACCCAGTACTTC.

The V and J genes are TRBV5-1 and TRBJ2-2; D perhaps matches TRBD1 (5 bases). This CDR3 has 15 residues. Germline loops: CDR1 SGHRS, CDR2 YFSETQ. The V end lost 2 bases, the J end lost 3 bases, and 11 bases lay between the germline ends. The CDR3 DNA sequence: TGCGCCAGCAGCTTTTTCGACAGCGACACCGGGGAGCTGTTTTTT. Amino acids: CASSFFDSDTGELFF.

The chain couples TRBV6-1 to TRBJ1-5; 7 bases map to TRBD1. Losses at the gene ends were 3 bases for V and 0 bases for J; bases not matched to a gene: 5. There are 16 residues in the CDR3. Germline CDR1 is MNHNS and CDR2 is SASEGT. CDR3 nucleotide sequence: TGTGCCAGCAGTGAGAGGGGGACAGTTAGCAATCAGCCCCAGCATTTT. Its translation is CASSERGTVSNQPQHF.

This chain uses TRBV19 with TRBJ2-7, with 8 bases matching TRBD1. The CDR3 extends over 11 amino acids. Germline values: CDR1 LNHDA, CDR2 SQIVND (reference sequence). The V gene end was trimmed by 7 bases and the J gene end by 5 bases; junction bases not matched to a gene: 1. CDR3 region: CASTDRDEQYV. The CDR3 coding sequence is TGTGCCAGTACGGACAGGGACGAGCAGTACGTC.

This clone has just one count. V is TRBV5-5 and J is TRBJ2-6, with D hard to call. The V gene lost 4 bases and the J gene lost 0 bases, with 11 bases spanning the gap. Germline loops: CDR1 SGHKS, CDR2 YYEKEE (reference sequence). The CDR3 runs 16 residues. The CDR3 here is CASSAPRVSGANVLTF. In nucleotides, the CDR3 is TGTGCCAGCAGCGCGCCTCGGGTCTCTGGGGCCAACGTCCTGACTTTC.

Details on this clone: The same CDR3 is also encoded by other DNA sequences in this sample. This rearrangement joins TRBV7-2 to TRBJ1-2, with 9 bases that match TRBD1. The CDR3 is 14 residues long. V trimming: 8 bases; J trimming: 4 bases; junction bases outside the gene matches: 8. CDR1 is SGHTA and CDR2 is FQGNSA in the germline V gene. CDR3 amino acids: CASFPGQGSYGYTF. The CDR3 DNA is TGTGCCAGCTTTCCGGGACAGGGTAGCTATGGCTACACCTTC.

This sequence joins TRBV5-1 and TRBJ2-7, with a possible D match to TRBD1 (6 bases). The germline V gene has CDR1 SGHRS and CDR2 YFSETQ. Trimming shortened V by 3 bases and J by 2 bases, and 12 bases separated the two germline ends. The CDR3 is 14 amino acids. Here the CDR3 DNA reads TGCGCCAGCAGCTGGGACATACCTACCTACGAGCAGTACGTC. Translated, it gives CASSWDIPTYEQYV.

The chain uses TRBV5-1 and TRBJ2-2; 8 bases are shared with TRBD1. The J segment lost 6 bases and the V segment lost 4 bases, leaving 5 bases of the junction unmatched. Germline CDR1 reads SGHRS; CDR2 reads YFSETQ. This CDR3 comprises 14 residues. Here the CDR3 DNA reads TGCGCCAGCAGCACGGACAGGGTCTCCGGGGAGCTGTTTTTT. It yields the protein CASSTDRVSGELFF.

The chain recombines TRBV6-5 with TRBJ1-4; 8 bases are a match to TRBD1. Trimming removed 4 bases from V and 4 bases from J; junction bases left unmatched: 2. The CDR3 runs 14 residues. Germline CDR1 and CDR2: MNHEY and SVGAGI. The CDR3 spells CASSWTGSNEKLFF. In DNA form, the CDR3 reads TGTGCCAGCAGTTGGACAGGGAGTAATGAAAAACTGTTTTTT.

The chain links TRBV4-2 to TRBJ1-3, with D tentatively TRBD1 (6 bases). This CDR3 contains 15 residues. The germline V gene encodes CDR1 LGHNA and CDR2 YNFKEQ. V gave up 3 bases and J gave up 6 bases, with 15 bases separating them. This chain's CDR3 is CASSQPYRELNTIYF. The CDR3 DNA reads TGTGCCAGCAGCCAGCCCTACAGGGAGTTAAACACCATATATTTT.

The count of this clone is one. V and J are TRBV29-1 and TRBJ2-5; 9 bases fit TRBD2. Trimming took 4 bases from V and 0 from J; bases not matched to a gene: 12. The CDR3 is 17 residues long. The germline V gene encodes CDR1 SQVTM and CDR2 ANQGSEA. CDR3 amino acids: CSVGRLAGTPYQETQYF. The CDR3 DNA follows: TGCAGCGTTGGGAGGCTAGCGGGGACCCCTTACCAAGAGACCCAGTACTTC.

This chain connects TRBV21-1 to TRBJ1-3. TRBV21-1 is designated a pseudogene. This CDR3 spans 15 amino acids. CDR3 nucleotides: TGTGCCAGCAGCCCCCGGACGGCCTCTGGAAACACCATATATTTT. Its translation is CASSPRTASGNTIYF.

The chain is built from TRBV29-1 and TRBJ1-2; D uncertain. CDR3 size: 13 residues. V lost 5 bases to trimming and J lost 4 bases, with 14 bases between them. Germline CDR1 and CDR2: SQVTM and ANQGSEA. The CDR3 DNA reads as TGCAGCGTTATCCGACCTGAGAGCTATGGCTACACCTTC. Translated, it gives CSVIRPESYGYTF.

The chain recombines TRBV13 with TRBJ2-1; TRBD2 agrees at 9 bases. The CDR3 totals 18 residues. V shed 5 bases, J shed 7 bases, and the junction held 18 bases outside the gene matches. Germline V gene lookup returns CDR1 PRHDT and CDR2 FYEKMQ (reference sequence). The CDR3 protein is CASSPVLKGAGGPNEQFF. The CDR3 coding sequence is TGTGCCAGCAGCCCCGTCCTAAAGGGGGCGGGGGGGCCGAATGAGCAGTTCTTC.

This chain links TRBV5-8 with TRBJ1-3; D ambiguous. V shed 0 bases and J shed 0 bases, with 4 bases lying between them. Looked up from germline, CDR1 is SGHTS and CDR2 is YDEGEE. This CDR3 is 14 amino acids long. CDR3 loop: CASSLGPSGNTIYF. In nucleotides, the CDR3 is TGTGCCAGCAGCTTGGGACCCTCTGGAAACACCATATATTTT.

In its sample, this clone is medium-sized. The chain employs TRBV2 and TRBJ1-5; no firm D call. V lost 8 bases, J lost 4 bases, and 9 bases lay in between. This CDR3 spans 12 amino acids. The germline V gene has CDR1 SNHLY and CDR2 FYNNEI. Here the CDR3 DNA reads TGTGCCAGCGCACGGGGAAATCAGCCCCAGCATTTT. It translates to CASARGNQPQHF.

The chain couples TRBV5-8 to TRBJ2-2; 8 bases line up with TRBD2. The CDR3 is 13 residues long. The germline CDR1 and CDR2 sequences are SGHTS and YDEGEE. V trimming: 5 bases; J trimming: 5 bases; junction bases outside the gene matches: 2. The DNA for the CDR3 is TGTGCCAGCAGTAGCGGGGCAACCGGGGAGCTGTTTTTT. Protein sequence: CASSSGATGELFF.

The rearrangement uses TRBV7-9 and TRBJ2-3, with D possibly TRBD2 on 5 matching bases. The CDR3 loop spans 14 amino acids. Germline-derived CDR1 and CDR2 are SEHNR and FQNEAQ (reference sequence). V lost 5 bases to trimming and J lost 6 bases, with 15 bases between them. The CDR3 DNA sequence: TGTGCCAGCAGCCCCGGACTGACAAGGGATACGCAGTATTTT. Protein product: CASSPGLTRDTQYF.

V usage is TRBV19 and J usage is TRBJ2-3; 8 positions match TRBD2. The ends lost 4 bases at V and 2 bases at J; junction bases unmatched: 11. Germline CDR1 is LNHDA and CDR2 is SQIVND (reference sequence). The CDR3 totals 17 residues. The CDR3, as DNA: TGTGCCAGTAGTACTCCCCCAGGGCGGGGGGTCACAGATACGCAGTATTTT. Translating it yields CASSTPPGRGVTDTQYF. Using reference TRBV19 and TRBJ2-3 for the parts outside the CDR3, the full variable domain is DGGITQSPKYLFRKEGQNVTLSCEQNLNHDAMYWYRQDPGQGLRLIYYSQIVNDFQKGDIAEGYSVSREKKESFPLTVTSAQKNPTAFYLCASSTPPGRGVTDTQYFGPGTRLTVL.

The V and J genes are TRBV2 and TRBJ1-3, with D hard to call. The germline CDR1 and CDR2 sequences are SNHLY and FYNNEI. The CDR3 covers 15 residues. Trimming took off 6 bases at V and 0 bases at J, with 12 bases between the two ends. The DNA of the CDR3 is TGTGCCAGCAGCGAGACTCCCGTCTCTGGAAACACCATATATTTT. This sequence encodes CASSETPVSGNTIYF.